These T cell receptor beta chains were read from a single sample in a study of cytomegalovirus exposure and HLA in healthy donors. Here immunoSEQ multiplex PCR was the method, and the copy in TCRdb shows in-frame clones only, minus some. The repertoire has some 110,000 clones, less than 80% of them found once; the top ten carry roughly 2.2%. The specimen sequenced was PBMCs. The receptors come from a woman aged 25 to 39 in good health and CMV-seronegative. Each CDR3 is given with its conserved first and last residue. The order of the fields is D gene, clone size, V gene, J gene, CDR3 DNA, CDR3 protein. D genes are given only for firm matches. Clone size, where shown, is once, few, many, or a class for clones that have expanded.

>TRBD1|.|TRBV10-1|TRBJ1-5
TGCGCCAGCAGTGAGTCGCCGGGAACAGGGGCCCTGGGGCCCCAGCATTTT
CASSESPGTGALGPQHF
>TRBD1|.|TRBV2|TRBJ2-3
TGTGCCAGCAGCCGAGACAGGGCGAGCACAGATACGCAGTATTTT
CASSRDRASTDTQYF
>TRBD1|few|TRBV19|TRBJ1-5
TGTGCCAGTAGTACCAGACAGGGGATGAGGGAGAATCAGCCCCAGCATTTT
CASSTRQGMRENQPQHF
>.|few|TRBV6-6|TRBJ2-2
TGTGCCAGCAGTCGGGAGAGTACCGGGGAGCTGTTTTTT
CASSRESTGELFF
>.|.|TRBV19|TRBJ2-3
TGTGCCAGTAGTATAGGGGTAGCGGATACGCAGTATTTT
CASSIGVADTQYF
>TRBD2|once|TRBV4-3|TRBJ2-1
TGCGCCAGCAGCCAAGAGGCGATCGCTAGCGGGAGGAATGAGCAGTTCTTC
CASSQEAIASGRNEQFF
>.|.|TRBV7-2|TRBJ2-7
TGTGCCAGCAGCTTACCTGCGGGACGGATCTCCTACGAGCAGTACTTC
CASSLPAGRISYEQYF
>.|.|TRBV5-1|TRBJ1-4
TGCGCCAGCAGCCCCTTAGCAAACACTAATGAAAAACTGTTTTTT
CASSPLANTNEKLFF
>TRBD1|.|TRBV2|TRBJ1-5
TGTGCCAGCAGTGTGGAGGGGGCGCGGAGCAATCAGCCCCAGCATTTT
CASSVEGARSNQPQHF
>TRBD2|.|TRBV30|TRBJ2-1
TGTGCCTGGAGTGTACCCGGTAGCGGGAGAAGGGGTTTTTACAATGAGCAGTTCTTC
CAWSVPGSGRRGFYNEQFF
>.|.|TRBV4-1|TRBJ1-1
TGCGCCAGCAGCCAAGGGGCAGCAGCTATGAACACTGAAGCTTTCTTT
CASSQGAAAMNTEAFF
>.|.|TRBV11-2|TRBJ1-2
TGTGCCAGCAGCTTAGGGATTAGGGGGTTTAACGATGGCTACACCTTC
CASSLGIRGFNDGYTF
>TRBD1|few|TRBV5-4|TRBJ1-4
TGTGCCAGCAGCGCGGACAGGGTCTACAATAATGAAAAACTGTTTTTT
CASSADRVYNNEKLFF
>.|.|TRBV11-2|TRBJ2-5
TGTGCCAGCAGCACAGTAGAGACCCAGTACTTC
CASSTVETQYF
>TRBD1|.|TRBV7-9|TRBJ2-7
TGTGCCAGCAGCTTAGTGACAGGGGGCTACCACGAGCAGTACTTC
CASSLVTGGYHEQYF
>.|.|TRBV10-2|TRBJ1-5
TGCGCCAGCAGTGGCCCCGCGGGACTTGGCAATCAGCCCCAGCATTTT
CASSGPAGLGNQPQHF
>.|few|TRBV4-2|TRBJ1-5
TGTGCCAGCAGCCAAGAGACTCGGGCGGGAAATCAGCCCCAGCATTTT
CASSQETRAGNQPQHF
>.|.|TRBV5-5|TRBJ1-5
TGTGCCAGCAGCCCCTATTCCGGTCTAGATCAGCCCCAGCATTTT
CASSPYSGLDQPQHF
>.|.|TRBV15|TRBJ2-2
TGTGCCACCAGCAGAGGACCCATACGGTCGGGCACCGGGGAGCTGTTTTTT
CATSRGPIRSGTGELFF
>.|.|TRBV28|TRBJ1-1
TGTGCCAGCAGTTTACCGGCCGCGGGGACGGATGAAGCTTTCTTT
CASSLPAAGTDEAFF
>TRBD1|.|TRBV6-1|TRBJ1-5
TGTGCCAGCAGTGAGGGGGGAGGGACAGGCATATATAGCAATCAGCCCCAGCATTTT
CASSEGGGTGIYSNQPQHF
>.|.|TRBV7-2|TRBJ1-1
TGTGCCAGCAGCTTTGGTAGGAACACTGAAGCTTTCTTT
CASSFGRNTEAFF
>.|few|TRBV7-2|TRBJ2-2
TGTGCCAGCAGCTTAGGGGGAGCCGGGGAGCTGTTTTTT
CASSLGGAGELFF
>.|.|TRBV14|TRBJ2-5
TGTGCCAGCAGCTCACAAGAGACCCAGTACTTC
CASSSQETQYF